Listed here are 5 T cell receptor beta chains from one sample, sequenced in a study of glioma-infiltrating T cells after dendritic cell vaccination. Some clones are missing from TCRdb's copy, which holds only in-frame ones; the method was immunoSEQ multiplex PCR. The top ten clones hold 2% to 2.5% of a sample with around 73,000 clones, around 80% of them seen once. The sample here was blood, taken before dendritic cell vaccination. These receptors came from a human donor with glioblastoma.

J is TRBJ2-1 and V is TRBV14; D call uncertain. This CDR3 is 18 amino acids long. Germline CDR1 is SGHDN and CDR2 is FVKESK. V lost 1 base and J 0 bases, leaving 16 bases between the germline ends. CDR3: CASSQVLLQTRSYNEQFF. CDR3 nucleotide sequence: TGTGCCAGCAGCCAAGTACTTCTACAGACCCGCTCCTACAATGAGCAGTTCTTC.

This rearrangement joins TRBV7-9 to TRBJ1-2, with D possibly matching TRBD1 (5 bases). The length of the CDR3 is 12 residues. The V end lost 6 bases, the J end lost 8 bases, and 13 bases lay between the germline ends. Germline V gene data show CDR1 as SEHNR and CDR2 as FQNEAQ (reference sequence). CDR3 sequence: CASRPDSGGYTF. The CDR3 nucleotides read TGTGCCAGCAGACCCGACAGTGGGGGCTACACCTTC.

The CDR3 nucleotides are TGTGCCAGTAGTATAGAGGACATATCCTACAATGAGCAGTTCTTC. It codes for CASSIEDISYNEQFF. The rearrangement links TRBV19 to TRBJ2-1; tentative D call: TRBD1 (5 bases). The V end lost 0 bases, the J end lost 1 base, and 7 bases lay between the germline ends. The germline V gene has CDR1 LNHDA and CDR2 SQIVND (reference sequence). This CDR3 spans 15 amino acids. Together with reference TRBV19 and TRBJ2-1, the CDR3 gives the full variable domain: DGGITQSPKYLFRKEGQNVTLSCEQNLNHDAMYWYRQDPGQGLRLIYYSQIVNDFQKGDIAEGYSVSREKKESFPLTVTSAQKNPTAFYLCASSIEDISYNEQFFGPGTRLTVL.

The chain combines TRBV5-1 with TRBJ2-1, with 10 bases aligning to TRBD2. This CDR3 has 18 amino acids. The V and J ends lost 0 bases and 0 bases, in that order; junction bases with no gene match: 6. Germline V gene data show CDR1 as SGHRS and CDR2 as YFSETQ. The CDR3 bases are TGCGCCAGCAGCTTGGCAACTAGCGGGGCTAGCTCCTACAATGAGCAGTTCTTC. It codes for CASSLATSGASSYNEQFF.

The chain is built from TRBV4-2 and TRBJ2-1; 7 bases are a match to TRBD2. The germline V gene encodes CDR1 LGHNA and CDR2 YNFKEQ. CDR3 length equals 16 residues. V lost 0 bases and J lost 2; bases outside the gene matches: 4. CDR3: CASSQDGGTTYNEQFF. CDR3 nucleotides: TGTGCCAGCAGCCAAGACGGGGGGACCACCTACAATGAGCAGTTCTTC.